Listed below are T cell receptor beta chains from one sample, sequenced in a study of T-cell reconstitution after alpha-beta-depleted transplantation in children. One entry per CDR3 protein, called by TCRdb with MiXCR from the PCR reads. The table includes about 230,000 distinct CDR3 sequences, 7.5% to 10% detected once. This specimen was PBMCs from the stem cell graft donor, taken from the stem cell graft. The receptors originated from a human donor who donated a stem cell graft to a child with SCID. CDR3s include the opening cysteine and the closing phenylalanine or tryptophan. A D gene is named only where the DNA matches it firmly. Part of the rows lack a size; the others show once, few, many or a class for expanded clones.

abundance	j_gene	len	v_gene	d_gene	CDR3nt	CDR3aa
many	TRBJ1-5	16	TRBV15	-	TGTGCCACCAGCAGAGATTCATGGGACAGCAATCAGCCCCAGCATTTT	CATSRDSWDSNQPQHF
many	TRBJ2-3	17	TRBV5-1	-	TGCGCCAGCAGACGGGACCCCGGGACGGACAGCACAGATACGCAGTATTTT	CASRRDPGTDSTDTQYF
many	TRBJ1-1	14	TRBV20-1	-	TGCAGTGCCAGCTCACCGGACAAGAACACTGAAGCTTTCTTT	CSASSPDKNTEAFF
few	TRBJ1-1	13	TRBV5-1	TRBD1	TGCGCCAGCAGCCTGGACAGGCGCACTGAAGCTTTCTTT	CASSLDRRTEAFF
many	TRBJ2-1	16	TRBV10-3	-	TGTGCCATCAGCCTGGCGGAGCGGAGCTCCTACAATGAGCAGTTCTTC	CAISLAERSSYNEQFF
many	TRBJ2-1	18	TRBV24-1	TRBD1	TGTGCCACCAGTGATTTAAGACAGGGGGGTGCTCCCCCTAATGAGCAGTTCTTC	CATSDLRQGGAPPNEQFF
many	TRBJ2-1	15	TRBV6-2/TRBV6-3	-	TGTGCCAGCAGTACCCCAGGGGTTGGCTACAATGAGCAGTTCTTC	CASSTPGVGYNEQFF
many	TRBJ2-6	14	TRBV12-3/TRBV12-4	-	TGTGCCAGCAGTCCAGGTAACTGGGCCAACGTCCTGACTTTC	CASSPGNWANVLTF
many	TRBJ2-1	16	TRBV20-1	TRBD2	TGCAGTGCTAGAGTCCGAGCGGGGGTCTCCTACAATGAGCAGTTCTTC	CSARVRAGVSYNEQFF
-	TRBJ1-1	12	TRBV7-9	TRBD1	TGTGCCACCGGACAGGGCGGGCCTGAAGCTTTCTTT	CATGQGGPEAFF